Presented here are 24 T cell receptor beta chains from one specimen sequenced in a study of blood T cell repertoires in COVID-19. Assay: immunoSEQ multiplex PCR; the TCRdb copy retains only in-frame clones and omits some. This sample has over 60,000 clones; about 88% occur once, and the top ten carry roughly 2.6%. The specimen sequenced was peripheral blood. The source is a man in his 70s with active or convalescent COVID-19.

The chain employs TRBV7-2 and TRBJ2-7, with D possibly being TRBD1 (5 bases). The CDR3 is 14 residues long. Germline-derived CDR1 and CDR2 are SGHTA and FQGNSA. V was cut by 3 bases and J by 6 bases, with 15 bases left in between. The chain's CDR3 is CASSFGQGSIEQYF. CDR3 coding DNA: TGTGCCAGCAGCTTTGGGCAGGGAAGTATCGAGCAGTACTTC.

This sequence joins TRBV5-1 and TRBJ2-2; 7 bases align to TRBD2. CDR3 length: 14 residues. Trimming at V came to 6 bases and at J to 5 bases, leaving 7 bases not matched to a gene. The germline V gene encodes CDR1 SGHRS and CDR2 YFSETQ. CDR3 nucleotide sequence: TGCGCCAGCAATGAGGCGGGGGTGACCGGGGAGCTGTTTTTT. It is translated as CASNEAGVTGELFF.

Of note for this clone: The same CDR3 is also encoded by other DNA sequences in this sample. The chain has TRBV15 and TRBJ2-1; 9 bases map to TRBD2. The CDR3 has 15 residues. Trimming removed 3 bases from V and 0 bases from J; junction bases left unmatched: 0. Looked up from germline, CDR1 is LNHNV and CDR2 is YYDKDF (reference sequence). The CDR3 DNA follows: TGTGCCACCAGCAGGACTAGCGGCTCCTACAATGAGCAGTTCTTC. It is translated as CATSRTSGSYNEQFF.

CDR3 coding DNA: TGTGCCAGCCAGACCAGCGGGGGGCGAGAGACCCAGTACTTC. Translated, it gives CASQTSGGRETQYF. The J gene is TRBJ2-5, the V gene TRBV5-4; 9 bases align to TRBD2. V gave up 7 bases and J gave up 4 bases; unmatched junction bases: 8. Germline V lookup: CDR1 SGHNT, CDR2 YYREEE (reference sequence). This CDR3 has 14 residues.

The chain employs TRBV5-1 and TRBJ2-7; D gene uncertain. Germline CDR1 SGHRS, CDR2 YFSETQ. The CDR3 spans 13 residues. Trimming took 0 bases from V and 3 from J, leaving 7 bases between them. The DNA of the CDR3 is TGCGCCAGCAGCTTGGGCGAGGACTACGAGCAGTACTTC. This sequence encodes CASSLGEDYEQYF.

V and J are TRBV4-2 and TRBJ2-1; TRBD2 agrees at 7 bases. This CDR3 is built from 15 residues. Germline V lookup: CDR1 LGHNA, CDR2 YNFKEQ. The V segment lost 0 bases and the J segment 3 bases; nucleotides outside the gene matches: 2. Written as DNA, the CDR3 is TGTGCCAGCAGCCAAGACAGGACTAGCTACAATGAGCAGTTCTTC. It codes for CASSQDRTSYNEQFF.

The rearrangement links TRBV19 to TRBJ1-5; TRBD1 matches 7 bases. V shed 4 bases, J shed 4 bases, and the junction held 4 bases outside the gene matches. The length of the CDR3 is 14 residues. CDR1 and CDR2 from the germline V gene are LNHDA and SQIVND (reference sequence). The chain's CDR3 is CASSRPDRNQPQHF. CDR3 coding DNA: TGTGCCAGTAGTAGACCGGACAGGAATCAGCCCCAGCATTTT.

This clone showed up just a few times. The chain has TRBV11-2 and TRBJ1-3, with D maybe TRBD1 (6 bases). The CDR3 length is 18 residues. V gave up 1 base and J gave up 0 bases, with 16 bases separating them. Germline V gives CDR1 SGHAT, CDR2 FQNNGV. DNA for the CDR3: TGTGCCAGCAGCTTAGCCCCAACCGGGACAAACTCTGGAAACACCATATATTTT. It specifies CASSLAPTGTNSGNTIYF.

The V gene is TRBV19, the J gene TRBJ1-2; D is perhaps TRBD1 (5 bases). The CDR3 runs 16 residues. CDR1 is LNHDA, CDR2 SQIVND, per germline (reference sequence). V was trimmed by 5 bases and J by 4 bases, leaving 20 bases between them. The CDR3 DNA reads as TGTGCCAGTAGTCCCTCATTCTATGACAGAGGCTATGGCTACACCTTC. This codes for CASSPSFYDRGYGYTF.

The V call is TRBV3-1 (or the pseudogene TRBV3-2), the J call TRBJ2-3, with D unclear. Between the trimmed V and J ends, which lost 6 bases and 2 bases, there was a span of 12 bases. Germline V gives CDR1 LGHDT, CDR2 YNNKEL (reference sequence). This CDR3 contains 14 residues. CDR3 amino acids: CASRYSRATDTQYF. The CDR3 region has the DNA TGTGCCAGCAGGTACTCCCGCGCCACAGATACGCAGTATTTT.

This clone appeared a single time. The genes are TRBV6-5 and TRBJ2-7; 10 positions match TRBD2. This CDR3 contains 15 residues. J gave up 5 bases and V 2 bases, and 6 bases lay outside the gene matches. From germline, CDR1 is MNHEY and CDR2 SVGAGI. CDR3 in DNA: TGTGCCAGCAGTTACCTCCTAGCGGGGGTCGACGAGCAGTACTTC. This encodes CASSYLLAGVDEQYF.

This clone was seen just once. This rearrangement joins TRBV10-1 to TRBJ2-1, with 7 bases fitting TRBD2. Germline CDR1 and CDR2: WNHNN and SYGVQD (reference sequence). The CDR3 totals 16 residues. V shed 4 bases and J 5 bases; nucleotides not matched to a gene: 11. The CDR3 DNA follows: TGCGCCAGCAGTGGGCATAGCGGGTTCCGCAACAATGAGCAGTTCTTC. It encodes CASSGHSGFRNNEQFF.

This clone has just a few counts. The chain links TRBV5-1 to TRBJ1-1; D is uncertain. V was trimmed by 4 bases and J by 1 base, leaving 8 bases between them. Germline-derived CDR1 and CDR2 are SGHRS and YFSETQ. The CDR3 loop spans 13 amino acids. CDR3 residues: CASSKEANTEAFF. CDR3 DNA: TGCGCCAGCAGCAAGGAGGCGAACACTGAAGCTTTCTTT.

The rearrangement links TRBV2 to TRBJ2-3; D might be TRBD2 (5 bases). Germline V lookup: CDR1 SNHLY, CDR2 FYNNEI. V was cut by 6 bases and J by 2 bases, with 18 bases left in between. This CDR3 contains 16 residues. This chain's CDR3 is CASRRAALDSTDTQYF. The CDR3 DNA is TGTGCCAGCAGGAGGGCTGCCCTCGATTCCACAGATACGCAGTATTTT. Combining the CDR3 with reference TRBV2 and TRBJ2-3 gives the whole variable domain EPEVTQTPSHQVTQMGQEVILRCVPISNHLYFYWYRQILGQKVEFLVSFYNNEISEKSEIFDDQFSVERPDGSNFTLKIRSTKLEDSAMYFCASRRAALDSTDTQYFGPGTRLTVL.

The genes are TRBV19 and TRBJ1-3, with no clear D. This CDR3 has 14 residues. Trimming shortened V by 3 bases and J by 5 bases, and 11 bases separated the two germline ends. The germline V gene has CDR1 LNHDA and CDR2 SQIVND (reference sequence). The CDR3 is CASSIGRGRNTIYF. The CDR3 DNA follows: TGTGCCAGTAGTATCGGCCGGGGTAGAAACACCATATATTTT.

The chain links TRBV6-1 to TRBJ1-4; a possible D gene is TRBD1 (5 bases). The CDR3 extends over 15 amino acids. V was cut by 2 bases and J by 10 bases, with 17 bases left in between. Germline V gene data show CDR1 as MNHNS and CDR2 as SASEGT. The CDR3 sequence is CASSETPRQGGKLFF. The CDR3 region has the DNA TGTGCCAGCAGTGAAACCCCACGGCAGGGAGGAAAACTGTTTTTT.

J is TRBJ2-7 and V is TRBV2; D might be TRBD2 (5 bases). Germline CDR1 is SNHLY and CDR2 is FYNNEI. The CDR3 has 13 residues. V was clipped by 5 bases and J by 2 bases, with 10 bases between them. This chain's CDR3 is CASSKDGAYEQYF. In DNA form, the CDR3 reads TGTGCCAGCAGTAAGGACGGGGCCTACGAGCAGTACTTC.

The V call is TRBV25-1, the J call TRBJ2-1; 8 bases line up with TRBD2. Losses at the gene ends were 1 base for V and 8 bases for J; bases not matched to a gene: 7. The CDR3 loop spans 15 amino acids. Germline CDR1 is MGHDK and CDR2 is SYGVNS. The CDR3 loop reads CASSEFSGTGDEQFF. The CDR3 coding sequence is TGTGCCAGCAGTGAATTTAGCGGGACTGGCGATGAGCAGTTCTTC.

The chain's CDR3 is CASSRAGDYGYTF. The CDR3 DNA is TGTGCCAGCAGTCGTGCAGGGGACTATGGCTACACCTTC. This chain joins TRBV2 and TRBJ1-2, with D maybe TRBD1 (6 bases). The CDR3 totals 13 residues. Germline V CDR1 and CDR2: SNHLY, FYNNEI. Trimming removed 5 bases at V and 3 bases at J, with 10 bases between.

The genes are TRBV11-3 and TRBJ2-3, with 8 bases matching TRBD2. The germline gives CDR1 SGHNT, CDR2 YENEEA. After removal of 5 bases from V and 6 bases from J, the junction contained 10 bases not matched to a gene. The CDR3 has 15 residues. The CDR3 spells CASSPERGPGDTQYF. CDR3 sequence (DNA): TGTGCCAGCAGCCCCGAGCGGGGGCCGGGGGATACGCAGTATTTT.

The gene calls are TRBV5-1 and TRBJ2-7; TRBD2 agrees at 10 bases. The trim removed 3 bases at V and 3 bases at J, leaving 9 bases unmatched. Germline V gene data show CDR1 as SGHRS and CDR2 as YFSETQ. The CDR3 sequence is 16 residues long. The CDR3 protein is CASSSGLAWGNYEQYF. The CDR3 DNA sequence: TGCGCCAGCAGCTCGGGACTAGCGTGGGGAAACTACGAGCAGTACTTC.

This chain joins TRBV29-1 and TRBJ1-4; TRBD1 agrees at 7 bases. V shed 4 bases and J 1 base; nucleotides not matched to a gene: 0. The CDR3 runs to 13 residues. Germline CDR1 reads SQVTM; CDR2 reads ANQGSEA. CDR3 sequence reads: CSVAGGTNEKLFF. CDR3 DNA: TGCAGCGTTGCAGGGGGAACTAATGAAAAACTGTTTTTT.

V is TRBV6-5 and J is TRBJ1-3; 8 bases align to TRBD1. CDR3 length: 15 amino acids. The V gene end was trimmed by 6 bases and the J gene end by 8 bases; junction bases not matched to a gene: 12. Germline CDR1 and CDR2: MNHEY and SVGAGI. CDR3 in DNA: TGTGCCAGCAGAGCCACGCCAGGGGGCACGGACACCATATATTTT. This codes for CASRATPGGTDTIYF.

This rearrangement joins TRBV11-3 to TRBJ2-1; TRBD2 matches at 10 bases. The CDR3 loop spans 15 amino acids. Trimming removed 3 bases from V and 7 bases from J; junction bases left unmatched: 6. Germline CDR1 is SGHNT and CDR2 is YENEEA. The CDR3 DNA is TGTGCCAGCAGCTTGGAAGCGGGAGGGAGAAATGAGCAGTTCTTC. Translated: CASSLEAGGRNEQFF.